The sequence of this TCR beta chain was determined in a study of siplizumab effects on memory and regulatory T cells. Study-wide results and limits: There was no confirmation of the suppressive function of proliferating Tregs from siplizumab cultures. Memory T cells appeared less diverse than naive cells, which seemed to contribute substantially to alloresponse. A significant reduction in alloreactive sequences traceable to unstimulated CD4+ memory cells was produced by siplizumab.

Notes on this clone: The antigen remains unidentified.

The assay was immunoSEQ multiplex PCR, and TCRdb's table has in-frame clones only and misses some. This sample carries more than 95,000 clones, about 94% of them seen once, and the ten largest clones take about 1.8%. Germline CDR1 is LNHDA and CDR2 is SQIVND (reference sequence). Trimming removed 0 bases from V and 0 bases from J; junction bases left unmatched: 1. The CDR3 length is 16 residues. This sequence originates from a human donor in good health. The chain uses TRBV19 and TRBJ2-1, with 8 nucleotides matching TRBD1. Sequencing used non-Treg CD4+ T cells sorted from blood. In DNA, the CDR3 is TGTGCCAGTAGTATAGAACAGGGGGGCTCCTACAATGAGCAGTTCTTC. Translating it yields CASSIEQGGSYNEQFF.